Each of the 31 T cell receptor beta chains below was sequenced from the same sample in a study of shared clonotypes between healthy human individuals. Some clones are missing from TCRdb's copy, which holds only in-frame ones; the method was immunoSEQ multiplex PCR. The sample contains almost 750,000 clones, over 60% of which appear only once. The sequenced sample was memory CD4+ T cells sorted from blood. Sample subset: CD45RA-negative fraction. The source is a woman in her 30s in good health.

The J gene is TRBJ1-3, the V gene TRBV19, with 8 bases matching TRBD1. Trimming cost V 3 bases and J 3 bases; bases outside gene matches: 1. The CDR3 is made up of 14 amino acids. Germline-derived CDR1 and CDR2 are LNHDA and SQIVND (reference sequence). CDR3 DNA: TGTGCCAGTAGTATCAGGGGGCTTGGAAACACCATATATTTT. Translated: CASSIRGLGNTIYF.

This clone was seen at least ten times. Other DNA sequences in the same sample also yield this CDR3. This chain uses TRBV19 with TRBJ2-6, with D perhaps assigned TRBD1 or TRBD2 (5 bases each). There are 16 residues in the CDR3. Germline V CDR1 and CDR2: LNHDA, SQIVND (reference sequence). Trimming took off 1 base at V and 2 bases at J, with 9 bases between the two ends. The CDR3 DNA is TGTGCCAGTAGTATAGGAGGGGTGGCTGGGGCCAACGTCCTGACTTTC. This gives the protein CASSIGGVAGANVLTF. Filled out from reference TRBV19 and TRBJ2-6, the complete variable domain reads DGGITQSPKYLFRKEGQNVTLSCEQNLNHDAMYWYRQDPGQGLRLIYYSQIVNDFQKGDIAEGYSVSREKKESFPLTVTSAQKNPTAFYLCASSIGGVAGANVLTFGAGSRLTVL.

The table lists this clone with a few counts. The V and J genes are TRBV11-3 and TRBJ2-7; D not certain. Germline CDR1 SGHNT, CDR2 YENEEA. The length of the CDR3 is 13 residues. Trimming took off 5 bases at V and 0 bases at J, with 8 bases between the two ends. Here the CDR3 DNA reads TGTGCCAGCAGCCTCGGCGGCTCCTACGAGCAGTACTTC. Translating it yields CASSLGGSYEQYF.

About this clone itself: The same CDR3 also results from other DNA sequences found in this sample. The gene calls are TRBV11-3 and TRBJ2-2; D perhaps matches TRBD1 (6 bases). V was clipped by 1 base and J by 2 bases, with 8 bases between them. Germline lookup yields CDR1 SGHNT and CDR2 YENEEA. This CDR3 spans 15 amino acids. This CDR3 is CASSLGTANTGELFF. CDR3 DNA: TGTGCCAGCAGCTTAGGGACAGCAAACACCGGGGAGCTGTTTTTT.

The chain links TRBV14 to TRBJ2-7; no firm D call. The CDR3 loop spans 15 amino acids. V dropped 0 bases and J dropped 4 bases, with 13 bases sitting between them. CDR1 is SGHDN and CDR2 is FVKESK in the germline V gene. The CDR3 is CASSQDRRPSYEQYF. Written as DNA, the CDR3 is TGTGCCAGCAGCCAAGATAGACGGCCCTCTTACGAGCAGTACTTC.

This chain joins TRBV5-4 and TRBJ2-1; no firm D call. The CDR3 extends over 15 amino acids. The ends were cut back, 1 base at V and 4 bases at J, with 12 bases in the middle. Germline V gene data show CDR1 as SGHNT and CDR2 as YYREEE (reference sequence). The CDR3 loop reads CASSLNGLTYNEQFF. The CDR3 nucleotides are TGTGCCAGCAGCTTGAACGGGTTGACGTACAATGAGCAGTTCTTC.

The chain couples TRBV2 to TRBJ1-5; 9 nucleotides align to TRBD1. Per the germline V gene, CDR1 is SNHLY and CDR2 is FYNNEI. This CDR3 region has 19 residues. V lost 8 bases to trimming and J lost 4 bases; unmatched junction nucleotides: 21. In DNA, the CDR3 is TGTGCCAGCCGCGGCCGGGACAGGGTGACGCGTCAGTTGAATCAGCCCCAGCATTTT. It yields the protein CASRGRDRVTRQLNQPQHF.

The chain is built from TRBV5-1 and TRBJ1-4; D gene unclear. With 1 base removed from V and 5 bases from J, the gap between germline ends came to 12 bases. From germline, CDR1 is SGHRS and CDR2 YFSETQ. The CDR3 totals 15 residues. For the CDR3, the DNA is TGCGCCAGCAGCTTGTTTGGCAGGTTAAATGAAAAACTGTTTTTT. Translation: CASSLFGRLNEKLFF.

This clone was seen just once. V is TRBV2 and J is TRBJ1-1, with TRBD1 as a possible D gene (5 bases). CDR3 length equals 13 residues. V lost 9 bases to trimming and J lost 3 bases, with 14 bases between them. Germline assignment: CDR1 SNHLY and CDR2 FYNNEI. The DNA for the CDR3 is TGTGCCAGGCGGACGGGGGGGGACACTGAAGCTTTCTTT. This sequence encodes CARRTGGDTEAFF.

This clone has only one observation. The chain joins TRBV2 to TRBJ2-7; D unresolved. This CDR3 is 16 amino acids long. Germline CDR1 and CDR2: SNHLY and FYNNEI. Trimming took off 6 bases at V and 3 bases at J, with 21 bases between the two ends. The CDR3 bases are TGTGCCAGCAGGGCAAACTTAGTGAGAGGCAGCTACGAGCAGTACTTC. Protein: CASRANLVRGSYEQYF.

The table lists this clone with a few counts. The gene calls are TRBV7-9 and TRBJ2-2; possible D gene TRBD1, 7 bases. Deletions cut 1 base from V and 6 bases from J, with 12 bases between. The CDR3 contains 15 residues. CDR1 is SEHNR and CDR2 is FQNEAQ in the germline V gene (reference sequence). CDR3 sequence (DNA): TGTGCCAGCAGCTTAGGTGACAGGGAGGCCGGGGAGCTGTTTTTT. Translation: CASSLGDREAGELFF.

This clone was counted once. The J gene is TRBJ2-5, the V gene TRBV29-1, with TRBD1 matching over 9 bases. This CDR3 has 16 amino acids. Germline trimming cut 0 bases from V and 11 bases from J; bases unmatched to any gene: 16. From germline, CDR1 is SQVTM and CDR2 ANQGSEA. Here the CDR3 DNA reads TGCAGCGTTGAAGATCCGGAGGGACAGGGTGTGTCAGCTCAGTACTTC. This translates into CSVEDPEGQGVSAQYF. Using reference TRBV29-1 and TRBJ2-5 for the parts outside the CDR3, the full variable domain is SAVISQKPSRDICQRGTSLTIQCQVDSQVTMMFWYRQQPGQSLTLIATANQGSEATYESGFVIDKFPISRPNLTFSTLTVSNMSPEDSSIYLCSVEDPEGQGVSAQYFGPGTRLLVL.

V usage is TRBV19 and J usage is TRBJ2-5, with unresolved D. The germline V gene has CDR1 LNHDA and CDR2 SQIVND (reference sequence). CDR3 length: 15 residues. Trimming cost V 2 bases and J 2 bases, with 12 bases left between them. This chain's CDR3 is CASSILGQEQETQYF. The CDR3, as DNA: TGTGCCAGTAGTATATTGGGCCAGGAGCAAGAGACCCAGTACTTC. The variable domain in full, with the rest retrieved from reference TRBV19 and TRBJ2-5, is DGGITQSPKYLFRKEGQNVTLSCEQNLNHDAMYWYRQDPGQGLRLIYYSQIVNDFQKGDIAEGYSVSREKKESFPLTVTSAQKNPTAFYLCASSILGQEQETQYFGPGTRLLVL.

This clone was observed a few times. The rearrangement joins TRBV5-1 to TRBJ2-1; D possibly corresponds to TRBD1 (6 bases). The V gene lost 0 bases and the J gene lost 5 bases, with 12 bases spanning the gap. The CDR3 covers 15 residues. Germline values: CDR1 SGHRS, CDR2 YFSETQ. CDR3 coding DNA: TGCGCCAGCAGCTTGGACCCGGGACAACACAATGAGCAGTTCTTC. This translates into CASSLDPGQHNEQFF.

This clone was counted only a few times. The chain uses TRBV23-1 and TRBJ2-3, with 12 bases fitting TRBD1. TRBV23-1 is an ORF, with its function uncertain. V lost 7 bases to trimming and J lost 5 bases; unmatched junction nucleotides: 19. The CDR3 covers 19 residues. The CDR3 DNA is TGCGCCAGCATACCCCCTGCCCTAGGGACAGGGGGCGGGGGAGATACGCAGTATTTT. Protein product: CASIPPALGTGGGGDTQYF.

V is TRBV21-1 and J is TRBJ1-1; TRBD1, the table's D call, lacks a check against the DNA. TRBV21-1 is assigned pseudogene status. The CDR3 totals 19 residues. As DNA, the CDR3 is TGTGCCAGCAGCAATTACTACCAAATACAGGGGAGGATGAACACTGAAGCTTTCTTT. Amino acid sequence: CASSNYYQIQGRMNTEAFF.

The table lists this clone with many counts. The sample contains more than one DNA sequence encoding this CDR3. The J gene is TRBJ2-3, the V gene TRBV5-1, with 10 bases identical to TRBD2. Germline CDR1 reads SGHRS; CDR2 reads YFSETQ. V was clipped by 0 bases and J by 2 bases; unmatched bases: 3. The CDR3 sequence is 16 residues long. The CDR3 DNA is TGCGCCAGCAGCTTGGGGAGCGGGAGGGCCACAGATACGCAGTATTTT. Its translation is CASSLGSGRATDTQYF.

The chain joins TRBV27 to TRBJ1-1; D not resolved. CDR1 is MNHEY and CDR2 is SMNVEV in the germline V gene (reference sequence). This CDR3 comprises 14 residues. V gave up 6 bases and J gave up 4 bases, with 15 bases separating them. The CDR3 loop is CASRPRVRGTEAFF. As DNA, the CDR3 is TGTGCCAGCAGACCTAGAGTTCGGGGCACTGAAGCTTTCTTT.

The J gene is TRBJ1-4, the V gene TRBV19; D not certain. The V end lost 7 bases, the J end lost 8 bases, and 14 bases lay between the germline ends. The germline V gene has CDR1 LNHDA and CDR2 SQIVND (reference sequence). The CDR3 has 13 amino acids. The CDR3 coding sequence is TGTGCCAGTACGGGCACGTCGCCGGAAAAACTGTTTTTT. This encodes CASTGTSPEKLFF.

V gene TRBV7-2 combines with J gene TRBJ2-7, with 9 nucleotides matching TRBD2. The CDR3 runs 15 residues. V lost 3 bases to trimming and J lost 0 bases; unmatched junction nucleotides: 3. CDR1 and CDR2 from the germline V gene are SGHTA and FQGNSA. CDR3 nucleotides: TGTGCCAGCAGCTTTCTTAGCGGGGGCTCCTACGAGCAGTACTTC. Protein: CASSFLSGGSYEQYF.

The CDR3 region has the DNA TGTGCCAGCAGATTTTCAGGGTACGGCTACACCTTC. As protein: CASRFSGYGYTF. V gene TRBV28 combines with J gene TRBJ1-2; tentatively, D is TRBD1 (5 bases). The CDR3 runs to 12 residues. Germline CDR1 MDHEN, CDR2 SYDVKM. V was shortened by 6 bases and J by 8 bases, with 13 bases between the two germline ends.

The chain is built from TRBV27 and TRBJ2-5; D gene uncertain. There are 13 residues in the CDR3. V lost 5 bases and J lost 7, with 14 bases in between. Germline V CDR1 and CDR2: MNHEY, SMNVEV (reference sequence). CDR3 bases: TGTGCCAGCAGTCCCCGGTTGGGCTGGACCCAGTACTTC. As protein: CASSPRLGWTQYF.

This chain uses TRBV7-2 with TRBJ2-7, with 8 bases identical to TRBD2. This CDR3 has 14 residues. Germline values: CDR1 SGHTA, CDR2 FQGNSA. The J segment lost 4 bases and the V segment lost 1 base, leaving 3 bases of the junction unmatched. The CDR3 loop is CASSLGTSIYEQYF. CDR3 nucleotides: TGTGCCAGCAGCTTAGGGACTAGCATATACGAGCAGTACTTC. Full variable domain (rest looked up from reference TRBV7-2 and TRBJ2-7): GAGVSQSPSNKVTEKGKDVELRCDPISGHTALYWYRQSLGQGLEFLIYFQGNSAPDKSGLPSDRFSAERTGGSVSTLTIQRTQQEDSAVYLCASSLGTSIYEQYFGPGTRLTVT.

The chain combines TRBV29-1 with TRBJ2-5, with 9 bases lining up with TRBD2. The CDR3 contains 14 residues. From germline, CDR1 is SQVTM and CDR2 ANQGSEA. J lost 5 bases, V lost 3 bases, and 7 bases had no gene match. The CDR3 loop reads CSVDSGSLKETQYF. CDR3 nucleotide sequence: TGCAGCGTTGATAGCGGGAGTTTGAAGGAGACCCAGTACTTC.

The rearrangement uses TRBV27 and TRBJ1-2; 9 bases agree with TRBD1. V trimming: 3 bases; J trimming: 0 bases; junction bases outside the gene matches: 2. The germline V gene has CDR1 MNHEY and CDR2 SMNVEV (reference sequence). The CDR3 is 15 residues long. The CDR3 coding sequence is TGTGCCAGCAGTTTGACAGGGGGTGCTAACTATGGCTACACCTTC. Translated: CASSLTGGANYGYTF.

The chain couples TRBV10-3 to TRBJ1-5; D is undetermined. Germline V gives CDR1 ENHRY, CDR2 SYGVKD. The CDR3 length is 13 residues. V was pared by 3 bases and J by 3 bases, with 6 bases between. The CDR3 loop is CAISEQLNQPQHF. CDR3 bases: TGTGCCATCAGTGAACAGCTCAATCAGCCCCAGCATTTT.

V is TRBV27 and J is TRBJ2-2; 11 nucleotides match TRBD1. The V and J ends lost 6 bases and 4 bases, in that order; junction bases with no gene match: 4. Germline V lookup: CDR1 MNHEY, CDR2 SMNVEV (reference sequence). CDR3 size: 15 residues. The CDR3 DNA follows: TGTGCCAGCAGGGACAGGGGGCGAGGCACCGGGGAGCTGTTTTTT. Translated: CASRDRGRGTGELFF.

The chain recombines TRBV7-2 with TRBJ1-1; 9 bases are a match to TRBD1. The CDR3 length is 14 residues. Trimming took 1 base from V and 5 from J; bases not matched to a gene: 2. From germline, CDR1 is SGHTA and CDR2 FQGNSA. The CDR3: CASSLGTGETEAFF. The DNA of the CDR3 is TGTGCCAGCAGCTTAGGGACAGGGGAAACTGAAGCTTTCTTT.

Only a few counts were recorded for this clone. This sequence joins TRBV5-1 and TRBJ2-7; D is ambiguous. The CDR3 spans 12 residues. V dropped 4 bases and J dropped 5 bases, with 10 bases sitting between them. The germline V gene encodes CDR1 SGHRS and CDR2 YFSETQ. CDR3 loop: CASSVTLDEQYF. The CDR3 DNA follows: TGCGCCAGCAGCGTCACGCTGGACGAGCAGTACTTC.

This clone was recorded once. V usage is TRBV2 and J usage is TRBJ2-3; the D is unclear. The CDR3 extends over 13 amino acids. Trimming stripped 3 bases from V and 6 bases from J, with 10 bases between. Germline values: CDR1 SNHLY, CDR2 FYNNEI. The CDR3 loop reads CASSDTHQDTQYF. CDR3 sequence (DNA): TGTGCCAGCAGTGATACCCACCAGGATACGCAGTATTTT.

The J gene is TRBJ1-5, the V gene TRBV29-1, with TRBD1 as a possible D gene (6 bases). The CDR3 has 14 residues. Looked up from germline, CDR1 is SQVTM and CDR2 is ANQGSEA. V was shortened by 4 bases and J by 0 bases, with 10 bases between the two germline ends. CDR3 coding DNA: TGCAGCGTTGGACTAGGGGGTAGCAATCAGCCCCAGCATTTT. It translates to CSVGLGGSNQPQHF.